The T cell receptor beta chain under discussion was sequenced for a study of regulatory T cells in long-lasting Graves disease. Findings of the study overall: When disease was persistent, TRBV28, TRBJ1-2 and TRBJ2-5 were the favored segments.

CDR3 regions were amplified by Arm-PCR using iRepertoire HTBI primers to build TCR beta libraries. Authors' data handling: Overall, samples carried more than 55 TRBV and 14 TRBJ segments. In TCRdb, the multiplex PCR reads were re-called with MiXCR into one record per CDR3 protein. TCRdb, not the original authors, processed these V and J calls. Seen here are about 500,000 distinct CDR3 sequences, 16% observed once, and the top ten hold 10% to 15%. This clonotype was observed at least ten times. Its antigen is not known. Between the trimmed V and J ends, which lost 5 bases and 10 bases, there was a span of 12 bases. The CDR3 spans 12 residues. Germline CDR1 and CDR2: MDHEN and SYDVKM. Noted time point: newly diagnosed GD, antithyroid drugs for less than 3 months. Extracted RNA from PBMCs served as the source of the TCR library. The sample also formed part of further work on T cells in Graves' hyperthyroidism and ophthalmopathy.

The source is a man aged 40-49 years with Graves disease. The chain recombines TRBV28 with TRBJ2-1; perhaps TRBD2 as D (5 bases). Here the sequenced sample was peripheral blood mononuclear cells (PBMCs), taken at new diagnosis, from a patient treated with antithyroid drugs. The CDR3 DNA reads as TGTGCCAGCAGTGCCCGACTAATCGAGCAGTTCTTC. This encodes CASSARLIEQFF.